This TCR beta chain was recovered during a study of CD8 T cells in ankylosing spondylitis. Study-wide results and caveats: The clones that were linked to disease were reported to be significantly enriched in matched synovial fluid samples from ankylosing spondylitis patients. One TCR beta motif, made up of several highly homologous variants, appeared characteristic of ankylosing spondylitis blood.

This clonotype was recorded at least ten times. Its cognate antigen is unknown. TCRdb processed the 5' RACE reads anew with MiXCR; each CDR3 protein has one entry. The table includes tens of thousands of distinct CDR3 sequences, 17% detected once. Germline V gives CDR1 SGHAT, CDR2 FQNNGV. The trim removed 6 bases at V and 1 base at J, leaving 7 bases unmatched. The CDR3 totals 15 residues. Sequences were obtained from blood. This chain connects TRBV11-2 to TRBJ2-3; 7 bases map to TRBD1. The clonotype originates from a male donor with ankylosing spondylitis or in good health (not recorded which). The CDR3 protein is CASSTDRARTDTQYF. CDR3 sequence (DNA): TGTGCCAGCAGTACAGACAGGGCACGCACAGATACGCAGTATTTT.